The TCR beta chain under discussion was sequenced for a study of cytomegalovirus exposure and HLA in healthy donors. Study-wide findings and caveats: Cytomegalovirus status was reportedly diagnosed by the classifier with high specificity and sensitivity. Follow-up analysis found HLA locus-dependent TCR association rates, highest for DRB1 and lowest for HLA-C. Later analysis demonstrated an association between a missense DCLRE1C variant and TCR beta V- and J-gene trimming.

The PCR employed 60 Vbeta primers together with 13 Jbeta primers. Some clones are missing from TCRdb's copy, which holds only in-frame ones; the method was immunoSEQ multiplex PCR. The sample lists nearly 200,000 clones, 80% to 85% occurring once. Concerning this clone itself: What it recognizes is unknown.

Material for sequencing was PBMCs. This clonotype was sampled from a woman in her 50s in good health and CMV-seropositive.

The CDR3 is CASSLAGANTYNEQFF. In DNA form, the CDR3 reads TGTGCCAGCAGCTTAGCGGGCGCAAATACCTACAATGAGCAGTTCTTC. This rearrangement joins TRBV7-2 to TRBJ2-1; D uncertain. Trimming took off 0 bases at V and 2 bases at J, with 11 bases between the two ends. Germline V gene sequence: CDR1 SGHTA, CDR2 FQGNSA. The CDR3 spans 16 residues.